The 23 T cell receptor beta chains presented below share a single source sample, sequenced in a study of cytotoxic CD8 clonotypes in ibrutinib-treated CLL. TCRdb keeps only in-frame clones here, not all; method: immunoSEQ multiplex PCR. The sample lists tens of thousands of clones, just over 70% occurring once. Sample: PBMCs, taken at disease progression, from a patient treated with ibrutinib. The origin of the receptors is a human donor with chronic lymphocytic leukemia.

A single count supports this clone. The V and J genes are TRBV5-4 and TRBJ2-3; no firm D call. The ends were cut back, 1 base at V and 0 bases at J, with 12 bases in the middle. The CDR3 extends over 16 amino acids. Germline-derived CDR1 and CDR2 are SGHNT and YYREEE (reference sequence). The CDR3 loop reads CASSLRSGASTDTQYF. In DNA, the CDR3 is TGTGCCAGCAGCTTGCGCTCCGGCGCTAGCACAGATACGCAGTATTTT.

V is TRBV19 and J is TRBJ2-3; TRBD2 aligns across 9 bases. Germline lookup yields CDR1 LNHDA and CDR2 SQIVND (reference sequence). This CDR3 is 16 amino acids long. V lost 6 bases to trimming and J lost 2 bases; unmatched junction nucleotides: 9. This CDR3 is CASSLGTSFDTDTQYF. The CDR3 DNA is TGTGCCAGTAGCTTGGGGACTAGCTTTGACACAGATACGCAGTATTTT.

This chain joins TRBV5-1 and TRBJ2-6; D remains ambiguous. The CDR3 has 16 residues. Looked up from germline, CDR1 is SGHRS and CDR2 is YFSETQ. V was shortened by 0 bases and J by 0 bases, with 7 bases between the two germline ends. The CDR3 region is CASSLVLSSGANVLTF. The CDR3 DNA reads TGCGCCAGCAGCTTGGTACTGTCCTCTGGGGCCAACGTCCTGACTTTC.

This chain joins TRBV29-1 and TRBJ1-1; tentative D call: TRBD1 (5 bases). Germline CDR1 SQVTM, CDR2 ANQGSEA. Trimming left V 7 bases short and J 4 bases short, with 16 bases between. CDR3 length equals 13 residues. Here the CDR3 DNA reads TGCAGCGCCCACGGGGGTGCGGGCACTGAAGCTTTCTTT. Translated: CSAHGGAGTEAFF.

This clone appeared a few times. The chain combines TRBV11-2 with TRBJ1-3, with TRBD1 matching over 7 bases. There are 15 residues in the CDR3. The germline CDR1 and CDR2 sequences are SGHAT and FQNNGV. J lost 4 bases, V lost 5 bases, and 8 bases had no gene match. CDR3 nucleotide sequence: TGTGCCAGCAGCATACAGGGGCTGGGGGGAAACACCATATATTTT. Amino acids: CASSIQGLGGNTIYF.

CDR3 sequence: CAAGGPTGAGTGELFF. Written as DNA, the CDR3 is TGTGCCGCAGGGGGTCCTACGGGGGCCGGCACCGGGGAGCTGTTTTTT. The chain joins TRBV28 to TRBJ2-2; maybe TRBD1 (7 bases). Germline assignment: CDR1 MDHEN and CDR2 SYDVKM. V gave up 11 bases and J gave up 4 bases, with 23 bases separating them. This CDR3 comprises 16 residues.

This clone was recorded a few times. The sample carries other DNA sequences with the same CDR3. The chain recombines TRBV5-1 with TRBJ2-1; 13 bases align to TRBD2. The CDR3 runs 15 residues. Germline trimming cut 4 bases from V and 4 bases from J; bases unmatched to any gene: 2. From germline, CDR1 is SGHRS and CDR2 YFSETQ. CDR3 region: CASSPGLAGYNEQFF. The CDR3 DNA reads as TGCGCCAGCAGCCCGGGACTAGCGGGATACAATGAGCAGTTCTTC.

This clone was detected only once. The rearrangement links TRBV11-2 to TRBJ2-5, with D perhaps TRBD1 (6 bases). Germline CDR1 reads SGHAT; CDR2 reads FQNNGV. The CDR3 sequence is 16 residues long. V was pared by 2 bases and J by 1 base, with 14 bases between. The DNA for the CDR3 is TGTGCCAGCAGCTTAAGGGGATTCAGGGGCCAAGAGACCCAGTACTTC. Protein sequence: CASSLRGFRGQETQYF.

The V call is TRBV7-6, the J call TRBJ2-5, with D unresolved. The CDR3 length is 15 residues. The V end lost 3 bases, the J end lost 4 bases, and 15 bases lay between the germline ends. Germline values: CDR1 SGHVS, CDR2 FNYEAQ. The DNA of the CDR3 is TGTGCCAGCAGCTTTTTCGGATTGGCAGTAGAGACCCAGTACTTC. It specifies CASSFFGLAVETQYF.

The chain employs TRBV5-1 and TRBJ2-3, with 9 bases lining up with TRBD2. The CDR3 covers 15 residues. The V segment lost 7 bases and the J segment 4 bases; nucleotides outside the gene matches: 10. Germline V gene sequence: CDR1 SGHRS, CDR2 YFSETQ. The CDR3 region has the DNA TGCGCCAGCGGCGGGACTAGCAATCATGCAGATACGCAGTATTTT. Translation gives CASGGTSNHADTQYF.

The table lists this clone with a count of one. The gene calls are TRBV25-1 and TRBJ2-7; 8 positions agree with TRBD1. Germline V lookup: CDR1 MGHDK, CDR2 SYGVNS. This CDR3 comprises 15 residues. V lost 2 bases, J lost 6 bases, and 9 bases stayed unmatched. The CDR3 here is CASSEEGTGRGEQYF. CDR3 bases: TGTGCCAGCAGTGAAGAGGGGACAGGCAGAGGCGAGCAGTACTTC.

CDR3 amino acids: CASSKAGQGFYEQYF. CDR3 DNA sequence: TGTGCCAGCAGCAAAGCGGGACAGGGATTCTACGAGCAGTACTTC. The chain links TRBV21-1 to TRBJ2-7; the table gives TRBD1 as D, unverified against the DNA. TRBV21-1 is deemed a pseudogene. The CDR3 is 15 residues long.

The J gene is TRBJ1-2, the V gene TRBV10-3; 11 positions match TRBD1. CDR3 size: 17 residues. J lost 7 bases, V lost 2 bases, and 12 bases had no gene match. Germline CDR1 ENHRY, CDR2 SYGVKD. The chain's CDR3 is CAISEGDRGKGHSGYTF. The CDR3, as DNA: TGTGCCATCAGTGAGGGGGACAGGGGGAAGGGACACTCTGGCTACACCTTC.

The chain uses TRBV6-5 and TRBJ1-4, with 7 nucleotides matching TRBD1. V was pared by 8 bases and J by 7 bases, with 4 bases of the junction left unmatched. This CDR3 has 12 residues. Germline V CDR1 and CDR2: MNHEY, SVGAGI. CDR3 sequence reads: CASRQGVEKLFF. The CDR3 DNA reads TGTGCCAGCCGACAGGGAGTTGAAAAACTGTTTTTT.

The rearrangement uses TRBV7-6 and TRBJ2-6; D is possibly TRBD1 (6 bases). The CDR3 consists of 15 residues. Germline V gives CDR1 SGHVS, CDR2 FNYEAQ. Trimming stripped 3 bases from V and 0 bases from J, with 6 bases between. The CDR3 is CASSFRGSGANVLTF. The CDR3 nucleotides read TGTGCCAGCAGCTTCAGGGGCTCTGGGGCCAACGTCCTGACTTTC.

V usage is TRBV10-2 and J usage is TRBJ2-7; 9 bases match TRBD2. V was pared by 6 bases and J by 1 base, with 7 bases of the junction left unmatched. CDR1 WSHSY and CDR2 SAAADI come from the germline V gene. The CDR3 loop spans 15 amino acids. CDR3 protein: CASRGGLAGSYEQYF. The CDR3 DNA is TGCGCCAGCAGGGGCGGGCTAGCGGGGTCCTACGAGCAGTACTTC.

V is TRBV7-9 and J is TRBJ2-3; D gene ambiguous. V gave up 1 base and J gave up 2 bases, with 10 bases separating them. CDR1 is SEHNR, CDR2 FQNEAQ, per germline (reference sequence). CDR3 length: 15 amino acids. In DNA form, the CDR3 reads TGTGCCAGCAGCTTAGTTCTGGCGATCACAGATACGCAGTATTTT. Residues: CASSLVLAITDTQYF. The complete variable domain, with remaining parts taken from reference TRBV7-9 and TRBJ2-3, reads DTGVSQNPRHKITKRGQNVTFRCDPISEHNRLYWYRQTLGQGPEFLTYFQNEAQLEKSRLLSDRFSAERPKGSFSTLEIQRTEQGDSAMYLCASSLVLAITDTQYFGPGTRLTVL.

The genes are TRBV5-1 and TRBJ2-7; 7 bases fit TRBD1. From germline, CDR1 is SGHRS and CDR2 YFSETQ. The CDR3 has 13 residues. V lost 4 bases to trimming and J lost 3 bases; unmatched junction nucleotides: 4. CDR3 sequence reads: CASSEGQNYEQYF. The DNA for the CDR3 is TGCGCCAGCAGCGAGGGACAGAACTACGAGCAGTACTTC.

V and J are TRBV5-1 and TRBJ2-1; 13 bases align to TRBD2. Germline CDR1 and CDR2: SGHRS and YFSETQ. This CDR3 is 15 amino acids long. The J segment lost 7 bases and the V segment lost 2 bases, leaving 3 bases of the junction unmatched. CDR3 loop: CASSFGGLAGNEQFF. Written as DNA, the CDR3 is TGCGCCAGCAGCTTTGGGGGACTAGCGGGGAATGAGCAGTTCTTC.

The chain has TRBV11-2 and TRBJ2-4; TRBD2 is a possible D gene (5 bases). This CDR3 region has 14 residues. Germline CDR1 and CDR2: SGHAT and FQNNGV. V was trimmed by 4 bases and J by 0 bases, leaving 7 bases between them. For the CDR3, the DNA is TGTGCCAGCAGCTACGGACTAGCCAAAAACATTCAGTACTTC. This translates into CASSYGLAKNIQYF. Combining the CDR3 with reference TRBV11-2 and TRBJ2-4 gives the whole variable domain EAGVAQSPRYKIIEKRQSVAFWCNPISGHATLYWYQQILGQGPKLLIQFQNNGVVDDSQLPKDRFSAERLKGVDSTLKIQPAKLEDSAVYLCASSYGLAKNIQYFGAGTRLSVL.

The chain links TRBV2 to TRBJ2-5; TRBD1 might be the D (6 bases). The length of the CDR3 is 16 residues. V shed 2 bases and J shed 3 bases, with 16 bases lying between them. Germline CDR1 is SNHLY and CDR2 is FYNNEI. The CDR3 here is CASSERRTQGKETQYF. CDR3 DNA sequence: TGTGCCAGCAGTGAAAGGAGGACACAGGGCAAAGAGACCCAGTACTTC. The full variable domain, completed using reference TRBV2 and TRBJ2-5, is EPEVTQTPSHQVTQMGQEVILRCVPISNHLYFYWYRQILGQKVEFLVSFYNNEISEKSEIFDDQFSVERPDGSNFTLKIRSTKLEDSAMYFCASSERRTQGKETQYFGPGTRLLVL.

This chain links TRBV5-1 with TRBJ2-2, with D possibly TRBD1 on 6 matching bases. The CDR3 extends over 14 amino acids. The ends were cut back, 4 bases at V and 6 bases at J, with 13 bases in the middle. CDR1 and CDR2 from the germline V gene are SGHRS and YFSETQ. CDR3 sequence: CASSADSLPGELFF. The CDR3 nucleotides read TGCGCCAGCAGCGCGGACAGTCTCCCCGGGGAGCTGTTTTTT.

CDR3 loop: CASSPPGNTGELFF. Written as DNA, the CDR3 is TGTGCCAGCAGCCCCCCGGGGAACACCGGGGAGCTGTTTTTT. V is TRBV13 and J is TRBJ2-2; D gene ambiguous. The CDR3 covers 14 residues. V lost 5 bases to trimming and J lost 1 base, with 8 bases between them. Germline CDR1 PRHDT, CDR2 FYEKMQ (reference sequence).